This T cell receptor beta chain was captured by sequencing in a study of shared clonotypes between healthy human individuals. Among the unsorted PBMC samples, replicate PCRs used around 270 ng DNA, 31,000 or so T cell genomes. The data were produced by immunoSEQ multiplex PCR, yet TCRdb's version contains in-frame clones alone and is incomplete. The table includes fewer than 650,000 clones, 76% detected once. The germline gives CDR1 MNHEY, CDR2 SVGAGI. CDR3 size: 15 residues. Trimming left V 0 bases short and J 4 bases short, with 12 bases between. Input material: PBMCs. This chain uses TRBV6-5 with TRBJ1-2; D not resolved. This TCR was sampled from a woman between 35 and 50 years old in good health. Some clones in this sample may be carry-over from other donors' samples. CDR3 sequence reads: CASSYSVRGSYGYTF. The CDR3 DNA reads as TGTGCCAGCAGTTACTCGGTTCGAGGGTCCTATGGCTACACCTTC.